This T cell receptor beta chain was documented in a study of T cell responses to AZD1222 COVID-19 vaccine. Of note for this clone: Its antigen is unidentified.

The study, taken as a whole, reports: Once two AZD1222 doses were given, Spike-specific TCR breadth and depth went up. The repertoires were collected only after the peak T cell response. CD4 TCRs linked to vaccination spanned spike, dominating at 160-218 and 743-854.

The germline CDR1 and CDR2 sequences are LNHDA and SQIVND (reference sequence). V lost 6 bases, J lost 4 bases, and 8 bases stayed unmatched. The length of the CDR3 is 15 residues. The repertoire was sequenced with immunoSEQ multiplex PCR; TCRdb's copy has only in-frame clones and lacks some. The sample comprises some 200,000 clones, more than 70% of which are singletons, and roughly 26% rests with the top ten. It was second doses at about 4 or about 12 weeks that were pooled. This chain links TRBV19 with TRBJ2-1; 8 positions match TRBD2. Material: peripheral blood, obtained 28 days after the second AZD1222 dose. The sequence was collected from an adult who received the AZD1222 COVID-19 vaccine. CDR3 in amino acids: CASRGVREVYNEQFF. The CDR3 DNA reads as TGTGCCAGTAGGGGTGTGCGGGAGGTGTACAATGAGCAGTTCTTC.